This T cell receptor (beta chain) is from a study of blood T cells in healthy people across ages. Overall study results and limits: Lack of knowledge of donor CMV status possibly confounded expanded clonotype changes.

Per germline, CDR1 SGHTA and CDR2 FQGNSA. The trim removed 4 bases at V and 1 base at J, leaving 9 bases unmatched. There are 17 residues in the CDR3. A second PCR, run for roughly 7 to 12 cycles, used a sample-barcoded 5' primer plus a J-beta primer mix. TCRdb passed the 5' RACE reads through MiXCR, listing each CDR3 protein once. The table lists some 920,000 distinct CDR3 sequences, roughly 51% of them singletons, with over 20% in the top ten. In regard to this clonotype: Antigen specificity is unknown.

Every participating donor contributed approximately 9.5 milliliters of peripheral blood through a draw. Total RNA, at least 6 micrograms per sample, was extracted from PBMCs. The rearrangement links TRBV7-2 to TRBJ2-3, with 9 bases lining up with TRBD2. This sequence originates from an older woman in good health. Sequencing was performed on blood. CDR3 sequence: CASSSPLAGRRTDTQYF. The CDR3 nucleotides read TGTGCCAGCAGCTCTCCTCTAGCGGGACGCCGCACAGATACGCAGTATTTT.